The next 10 T cell receptor beta chains were all read from a single sample in a study of cytomegalovirus exposure and HLA in healthy donors. PCR used 60 Vbeta primers and 13 Jbeta primers. The protocol was immunoSEQ multiplex PCR, while the TCRdb copy is restricted to in-frame clones and leaves out a portion. The table includes roughly 140,000 clones, approximately 84% detected once. The sample was PBMCs. The receptors were sampled from a woman under 30 in good health and CMV-seronegative.

This clone is a singleton in its sample. This chain joins TRBV28 and TRBJ2-7; TRBD2 is a possible D gene (5 bases). Germline loops: CDR1 MDHEN, CDR2 SYDVKM. V gave up 5 bases and J gave up 3 bases, with 14 bases separating them. CDR3 length equals 14 residues. Written as DNA, the CDR3 is TGTGCCAGCAGTGGACCCGGGGTTCGCTACGAGCAGTACTTC. It specifies CASSGPGVRYEQYF.

The genes are TRBV10-3 and TRBJ2-1; possibly TRBD1 for D (5 bases). CDR1 ENHRY and CDR2 SYGVKD come from the germline V gene. The ends were cut back, 0 bases at V and 4 bases at J, with 13 bases in the middle. The CDR3 loop spans 16 amino acids. In DNA, the CDR3 is TGTGCCATCAGTGAGTCGGGGCCCCTACAATACAATGAGCAGTTCTTC. This encodes CAISESGPLQYNEQFF.

The chain couples TRBV6-1 to TRBJ2-5; 12 bases align to TRBD2. V lost 4 bases and J lost 5; bases outside the gene matches: 8. CDR3 length: 16 amino acids. Germline-derived CDR1 and CDR2 are MNHNS and SASEGT. CDR3 DNA: TGTGCCAGCAGTGGAAAACGACTAGCGGGGGTGGAGACCCAGTACTTC. Amino acid sequence: CASSGKRLAGVETQYF.

In this sample, this clone turned up a few times. The chain uses TRBV5-1 and TRBJ2-2; D is perhaps TRBD2 (5 bases). Between the trimmed V and J ends, which lost 4 bases and 4 bases, there was a span of 11 bases. CDR3 length: 14 residues. Per germline, CDR1 SGHRS and CDR2 YFSETQ. CDR3 in amino acids: CASSDPGSTGELFF. In DNA, the CDR3 is TGCGCCAGCAGCGACCCGGGAAGCACCGGGGAGCTGTTTTTT.

The chain combines TRBV7-9 with TRBJ2-1; D is undetermined. V shed 0 bases and J shed 4 bases, with 7 bases lying between them. Germline assignment: CDR1 SEHNR and CDR2 FQNEAQ (reference sequence). The CDR3 is made up of 14 amino acids. In DNA form, the CDR3 reads TGTGCCAGCAGCTTAGCCACACAATACAATGAGCAGTTCTTC. It encodes CASSLATQYNEQFF.

This clone was seen only a few times. The V and J genes are TRBV9 and TRBJ1-1; D possibly corresponds to TRBD1 (5 bases). V lost 3 bases and J lost 0, with 9 bases in between. CDR3 length: 14 amino acids. CDR1 is SGDLS, CDR2 YYNGEE, per germline. CDR3 sequence (DNA): TGTGCCAGCAGCGAAGGGACTTTGAACACTGAAGCTTTCTTT. Its translation: CASSEGTLNTEAFF.

The rearrangement joins TRBV6-5 to TRBJ2-7; 7 bases match TRBD1. CDR3 size: 14 residues. The trim removed 5 bases at V and 4 bases at J, leaving 8 bases unmatched. Looked up from germline, CDR1 is MNHEY and CDR2 is SVGAGI. CDR3 bases: TGTGCCAGCAGTGTAATGACAGGGTTATACGAGCAGTACTTC. Protein: CASSVMTGLYEQYF.

The V gene is TRBV6-5, the J gene TRBJ2-1; 10 bases agree with TRBD2. In germline, CDR1 is MNHEY, CDR2 SVGAGI. CDR3 size: 16 residues. The V and J ends lost 6 bases and 6 bases, in that order; junction bases with no gene match: 11. The CDR3 coding sequence is TGTGCCAGCAGCTACACGGCGGCTAGCGGGAGCAATGAGCAGTTCTTC. Its protein product is CASSYTAASGSNEQFF.

As for this clone: An end of the junction does not agree with germline; a read error may underlie this. The chain combines TRBV4-2 with TRBJ1-1; possibly TRBD1 for D (5 bases). CDR3 length: 17 amino acids. Per the germline V gene, CDR1 is LGHNA and CDR2 is YNFKEQ. The CDR3 loop is CASSQAYSDSLNTEAFF. The CDR3 DNA is TGTGCCAGCAGCCAAGCCTATTCCGACAGCTTGAACACCGAAGCTTTCTTT.

The chain combines TRBV29-1 with TRBJ1-2; a weak D match, TRBD1 (6 bases). CDR1 and CDR2 (germline): SQVTM, ANQGSEA. This CDR3 spans 13 amino acids. CDR3 amino acids: CSDEDSRNYGYTF. As DNA, the CDR3 is TGCAGTGATGAGGACAGTCGCAACTATGGCTACACCTTC.